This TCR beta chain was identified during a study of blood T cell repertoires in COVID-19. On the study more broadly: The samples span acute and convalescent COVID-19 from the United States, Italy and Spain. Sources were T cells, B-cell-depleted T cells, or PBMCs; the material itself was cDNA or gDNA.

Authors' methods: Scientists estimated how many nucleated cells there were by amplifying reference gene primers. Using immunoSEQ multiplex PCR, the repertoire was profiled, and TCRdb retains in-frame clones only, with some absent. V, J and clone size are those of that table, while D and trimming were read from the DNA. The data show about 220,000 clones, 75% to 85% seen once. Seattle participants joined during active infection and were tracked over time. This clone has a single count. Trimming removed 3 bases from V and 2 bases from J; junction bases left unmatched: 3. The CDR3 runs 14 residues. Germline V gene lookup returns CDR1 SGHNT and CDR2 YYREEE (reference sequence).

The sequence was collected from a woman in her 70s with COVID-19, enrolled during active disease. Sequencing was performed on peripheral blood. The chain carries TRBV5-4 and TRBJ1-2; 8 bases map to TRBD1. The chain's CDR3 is CASSSQGANYGYTF. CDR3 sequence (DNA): TGTGCCAGCAGCTCTCAGGGGGCGAACTATGGCTACACCTTC. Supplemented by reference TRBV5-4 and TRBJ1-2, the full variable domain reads ETGVTQSPTHLIKTRGQQVTLRCSSQSGHNTVSWYQQALGQGPQFIFQYYREEENGRGNFPPRFSGLQFPNYSSELNVNALELDDSALYLCASSSQGANYGYTFGSGTRLTVV.